The 3 T cell receptor beta chains listed next were all sequenced from one sample in a study of cytomegalovirus exposure and HLA in healthy donors (dated by TCRdb to about 2017). Libraries were made using the immunoSEQ multiplex PCR assay. A mixture of 60 forward primers for TCR Vbeta segments and 13 reverse primers for TCR Jbeta segments was used in the multiplex PCR. The table comes from immuneACCESS by way of TCRdb, which keeps in-frame sequences with V and J called. Part of the clones is missing from these tables; in studies checked, under half for an unresolved V gene and the rest for unknown reasons. Across this sample there are around 76,000 clones, with 70% seen only once. The ten largest make up roughly 10% of the sample. The specimen was PBMCs. These receptors were obtained from a woman aged 45-65 years in good health and CMV-seropositive.

The J gene is TRBJ2-5, the V gene TRBV15; 10 bases line up with TRBD1. With V trimmed by 1 base and J by 5 bases, 16 bases remained unmatched. CDR1 LNHNV and CDR2 YYDKDF come from the germline V gene (reference sequence). The CDR3 extends over 19 amino acids. CDR3 DNA sequence: TGTGCCACCAGCAGAGGCTCCCCCACCGGGACAGGGGACAGGGAGACCCAGTACTTC. It encodes CATSRGSPTGTGDRETQYF.

V and J are TRBV27 and TRBJ2-1; D is perhaps TRBD1 (6 bases). Germline V gene data show CDR1 as MNHEY and CDR2 as SMNVEV (reference sequence). V gave up 2 bases and J gave up 3 bases, with 11 bases separating them. The CDR3 loop spans 15 amino acids. The DNA for the CDR3 is TGTGCCAGCAGTTTAGCCCCGACAGGCTACAATGAGCAGTTCTTC. Translation gives CASSLAPTGYNEQFF.

V and J are TRBV28 and TRBJ1-2; 8 bases map to TRBD1. CDR3 size: 16 residues. Germline V gene data show CDR1 as MDHEN and CDR2 as SYDVKM. V was clipped by 9 bases and J by 9 bases; unmatched bases: 21. The CDR3 nucleotides read TGTGCCAGTAGTAAACAGGGGGGCCTCTCCGAAGGTAGCTACACCTTC. Translated: CASSKQGGLSEGSYTF.